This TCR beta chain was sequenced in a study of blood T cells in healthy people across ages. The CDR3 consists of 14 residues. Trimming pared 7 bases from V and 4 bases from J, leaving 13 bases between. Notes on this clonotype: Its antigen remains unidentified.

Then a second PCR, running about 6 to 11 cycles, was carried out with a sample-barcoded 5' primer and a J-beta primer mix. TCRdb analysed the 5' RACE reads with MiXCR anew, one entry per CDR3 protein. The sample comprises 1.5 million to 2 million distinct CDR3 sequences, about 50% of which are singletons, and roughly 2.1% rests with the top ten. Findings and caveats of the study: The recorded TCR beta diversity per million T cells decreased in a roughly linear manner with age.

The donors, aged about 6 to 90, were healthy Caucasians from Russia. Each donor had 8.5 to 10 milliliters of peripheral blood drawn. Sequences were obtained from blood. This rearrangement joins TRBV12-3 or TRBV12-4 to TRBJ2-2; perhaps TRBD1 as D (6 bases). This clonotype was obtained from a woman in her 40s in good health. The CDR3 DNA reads TGTGCCAGCACCTTCAGGGGAGCCACCGGGGAGCTGTTTTTT. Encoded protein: CASTFRGATGELFF.